This T cell receptor (beta chain) was captured by sequencing in a study of shared clonotypes between healthy human individuals. Naive CD8 cells lacked CD45RO, underwent positive selection for CCR7 and left out terminally differentiated effector memory CD45RA+ cells. In the case of this clone: The junction departs from the called germline gene at one end, perhaps through a read error.

Genomic DNA (from each subset) was split evenly across several immunoSEQ plates. Repertoires were generated with immunoSEQ multiplex PCR, while TCRdb's copy carries only in-frame clones and drops some. In the table there are about 2,100,000 clones, under 95% of which are singletons. The CDR3 loop spans 13 amino acids. CDR1 and CDR2 from the germline V gene are SEHNR and FQNEAQ (reference sequence). This clonotype was obtained from a man aged 18 to 29 in good health. Some clones in this sample may be carry-over from other donors' samples. Source material: naive CD8+ T cells from PBMCs. The chain combines TRBV7-9 with TRBJ2-1; TRBD2 aligns across 7 bases. CDR3 sequence reads: CASSFRDYYEQFF. In DNA form, the CDR3 reads TGTGCCAGCAGCTTCCGGGACTACTATGAGCAGTTCTTC. The full variable domain, rest sourced from reference TRBV7-9 and TRBJ2-1, is DTGVSQNPRHKITKRGQNVTFRCDPISEHNRLYWYRQTLGQGPEFLTYFQNEAQLEKSRLLSDRFSAERPKGSFSTLEIQRTEQGDSAMYLCASSFRDYYEQFFGPGTRLTVL.